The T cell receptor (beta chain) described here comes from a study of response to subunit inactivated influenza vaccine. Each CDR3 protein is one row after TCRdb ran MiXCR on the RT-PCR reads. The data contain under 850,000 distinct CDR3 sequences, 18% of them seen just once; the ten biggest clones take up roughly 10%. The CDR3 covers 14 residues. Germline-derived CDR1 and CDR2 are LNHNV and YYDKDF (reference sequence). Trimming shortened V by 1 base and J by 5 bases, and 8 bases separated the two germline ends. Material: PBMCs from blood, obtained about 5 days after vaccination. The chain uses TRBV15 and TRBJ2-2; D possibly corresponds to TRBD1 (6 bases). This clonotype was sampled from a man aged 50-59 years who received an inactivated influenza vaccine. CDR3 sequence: CATSRGGGTGELFF. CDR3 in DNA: TGTGCCACCAGCAGAGGAGGGGGAACCGGGGAGCTGTTTTTT.